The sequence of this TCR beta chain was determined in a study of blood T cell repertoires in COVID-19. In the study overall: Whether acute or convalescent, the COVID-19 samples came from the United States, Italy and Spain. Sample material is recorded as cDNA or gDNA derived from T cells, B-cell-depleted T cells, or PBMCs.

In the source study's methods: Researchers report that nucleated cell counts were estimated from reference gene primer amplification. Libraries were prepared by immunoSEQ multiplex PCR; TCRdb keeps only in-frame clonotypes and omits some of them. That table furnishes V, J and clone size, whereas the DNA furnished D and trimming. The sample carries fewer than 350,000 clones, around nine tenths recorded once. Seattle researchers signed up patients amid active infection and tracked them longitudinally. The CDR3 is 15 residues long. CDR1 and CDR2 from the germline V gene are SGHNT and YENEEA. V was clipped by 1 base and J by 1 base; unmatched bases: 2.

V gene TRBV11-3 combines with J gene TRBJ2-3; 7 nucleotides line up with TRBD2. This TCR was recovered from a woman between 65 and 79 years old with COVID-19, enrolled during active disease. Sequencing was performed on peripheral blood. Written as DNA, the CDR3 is TGTGCCAGCAGCTTAGTTGCGGGAGGCACAGATACGCAGTATTTT. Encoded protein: CASSLVAGGTDTQYF.